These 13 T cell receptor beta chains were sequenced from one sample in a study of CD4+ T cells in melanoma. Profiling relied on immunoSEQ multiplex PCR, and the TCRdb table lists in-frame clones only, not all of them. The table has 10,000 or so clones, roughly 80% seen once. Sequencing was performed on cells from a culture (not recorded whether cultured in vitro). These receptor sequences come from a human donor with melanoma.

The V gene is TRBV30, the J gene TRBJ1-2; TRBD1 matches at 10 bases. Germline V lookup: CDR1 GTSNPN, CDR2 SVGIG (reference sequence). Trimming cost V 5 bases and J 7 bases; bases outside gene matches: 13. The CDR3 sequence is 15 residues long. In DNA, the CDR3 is TGTGCCTGGGTGCCGTCCGGGACAGGGGTCGTTGGCTACACCTTC. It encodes CAWVPSGTGVVGYTF.

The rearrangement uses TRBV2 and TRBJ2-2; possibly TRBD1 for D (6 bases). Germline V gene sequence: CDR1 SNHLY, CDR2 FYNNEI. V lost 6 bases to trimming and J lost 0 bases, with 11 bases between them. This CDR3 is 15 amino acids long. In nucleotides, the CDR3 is TGTGCCAGCAGGGTCGGACAGCCGAACACCGGGGAGCTGTTTTTT. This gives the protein CASRVGQPNTGELFF.

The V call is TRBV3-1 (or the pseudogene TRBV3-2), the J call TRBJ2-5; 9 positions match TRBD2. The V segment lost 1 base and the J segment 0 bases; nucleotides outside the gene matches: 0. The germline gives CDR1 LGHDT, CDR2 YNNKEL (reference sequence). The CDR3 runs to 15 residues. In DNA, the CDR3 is TGTGCCAGCAGCCAAGTAGCGGGGGACCAAGAGACCCAGTACTTC. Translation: CASSQVAGDQETQYF.

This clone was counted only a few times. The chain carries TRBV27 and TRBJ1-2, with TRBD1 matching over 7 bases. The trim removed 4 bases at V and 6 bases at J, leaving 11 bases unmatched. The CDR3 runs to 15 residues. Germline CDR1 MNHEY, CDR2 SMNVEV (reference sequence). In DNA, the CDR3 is TGTGCCAGCAGTTACCGACAGGGTTGGTGGAATGGCTACACCTTC. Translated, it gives CASSYRQGWWNGYTF.

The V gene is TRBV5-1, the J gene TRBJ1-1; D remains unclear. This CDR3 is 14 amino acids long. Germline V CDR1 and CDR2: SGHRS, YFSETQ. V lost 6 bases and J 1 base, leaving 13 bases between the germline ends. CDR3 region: CASTPGIGNTEAFF. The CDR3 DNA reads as TGCGCCAGCACCCCGGGGATCGGGAACACTGAAGCTTTCTTT.

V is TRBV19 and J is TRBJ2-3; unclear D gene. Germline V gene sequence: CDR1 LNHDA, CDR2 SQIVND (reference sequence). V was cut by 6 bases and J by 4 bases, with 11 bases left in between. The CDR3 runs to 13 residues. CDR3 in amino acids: CASSRLLPDTQYF. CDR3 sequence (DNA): TGTGCCAGTAGCAGGCTTCTCCCAGATACGCAGTATTTT.

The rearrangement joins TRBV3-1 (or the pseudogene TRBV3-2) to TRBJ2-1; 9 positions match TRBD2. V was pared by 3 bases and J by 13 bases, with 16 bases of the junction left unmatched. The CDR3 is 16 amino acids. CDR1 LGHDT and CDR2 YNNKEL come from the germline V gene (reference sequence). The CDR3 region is CASSHFLAGGHPIQFF. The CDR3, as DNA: TGTGCCAGCAGCCACTTCCTGGCGGGGGGGCACCCAATACAGTTCTTC.

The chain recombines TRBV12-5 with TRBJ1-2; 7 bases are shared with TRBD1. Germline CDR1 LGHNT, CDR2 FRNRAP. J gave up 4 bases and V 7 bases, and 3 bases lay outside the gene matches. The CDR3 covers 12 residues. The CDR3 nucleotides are TGTGCTAGTGCCCAGGGGGGCTATGGCTACACCTTC. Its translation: CASAQGGYGYTF.

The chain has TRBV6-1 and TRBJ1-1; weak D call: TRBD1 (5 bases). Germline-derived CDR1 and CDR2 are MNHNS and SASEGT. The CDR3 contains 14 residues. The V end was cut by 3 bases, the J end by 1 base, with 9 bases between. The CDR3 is CASSETEANTEAFF. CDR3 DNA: TGTGCCAGCAGTGAGACAGAGGCGAACACTGAAGCTTTCTTT.

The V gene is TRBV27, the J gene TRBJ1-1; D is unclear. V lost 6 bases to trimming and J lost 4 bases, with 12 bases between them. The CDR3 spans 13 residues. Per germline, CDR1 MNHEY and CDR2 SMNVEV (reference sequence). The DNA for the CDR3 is TGTGCCAGCAGGCCCTCTGGGTTCACTGAAGCTTTCTTT. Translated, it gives CASRPSGFTEAFF.

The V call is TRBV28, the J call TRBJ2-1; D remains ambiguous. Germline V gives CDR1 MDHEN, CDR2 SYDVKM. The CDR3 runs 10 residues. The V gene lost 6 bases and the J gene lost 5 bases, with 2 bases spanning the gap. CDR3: CASSDNEQFF. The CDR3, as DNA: TGTGCCAGCAGCGACAATGAGCAGTTCTTC.

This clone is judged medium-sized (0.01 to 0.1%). CDR3 in DNA: TGTGCCAGCAGCTTAGGGCACAGGGATCAGCCCCAGCATTTT. Translation: CASSLGHRDQPQHF. V gene TRBV11-2 combines with J gene TRBJ1-5, with D possibly being TRBD1 (6 bases). Trimming stripped 1 base from V and 5 bases from J, with 9 bases between. The germline gives CDR1 SGHAT, CDR2 FQNNGV. CDR3 length: 14 residues.

The CDR3 reads CASSPWLGSGRNPTNYGYTF. The CDR3 DNA is TGTGCCAGCTCACCATGGCTCGGATCCGGAAGAAATCCGACTAACTATGGCTACACCTTC. The chain couples TRBV18 to TRBJ1-2, with unresolved D. Trimming stripped 2 bases from V and 0 bases from J, with 25 bases between. The CDR3 consists of 20 residues. Per the germline V gene, CDR1 is KGHSH and CDR2 is LQKENI.